This T cell receptor beta chain was recovered during a study of Ad26.COV2.S vaccination and SARS-CoV-2 variants. Study summary: Ad26.COV2.S given intramuscularly, once or twice 56 days apart.

Documented treatment: about 20 received Ad26.COV2.S at low or high dose, single or two shots; five or six received placebo; per-sample allocation not given. Day 63 after the first injection of vaccine or placebo was the sampling time. The CDR3 consists of 15 residues. Sequenced by immunoSEQ multiplex PCR; TCRdb stores in-frame clones only, minus some. The table lists hundreds of thousands of clones, about 88% of them singletons. This chain links TRBV21-1 with TRBJ2-5; the table's D call TRBD1 went unverified against the DNA. TRBV21-1 is shown as a pseudogene. The clonotype originates from a person aged 18-65 years who received the Ad26.COV2.S COVID-19 vaccine or a placebo. The sample consisted of peripheral blood, taken in a trial of Ad26.COV2.S vaccine versus placebo. The CDR3 loop reads CASSRPWDSRGTQYF. The CDR3 nucleotides read TGTGCCAGCAGCAGGCCCTGGGACAGCCGGGGGACCCAGTACTTC.